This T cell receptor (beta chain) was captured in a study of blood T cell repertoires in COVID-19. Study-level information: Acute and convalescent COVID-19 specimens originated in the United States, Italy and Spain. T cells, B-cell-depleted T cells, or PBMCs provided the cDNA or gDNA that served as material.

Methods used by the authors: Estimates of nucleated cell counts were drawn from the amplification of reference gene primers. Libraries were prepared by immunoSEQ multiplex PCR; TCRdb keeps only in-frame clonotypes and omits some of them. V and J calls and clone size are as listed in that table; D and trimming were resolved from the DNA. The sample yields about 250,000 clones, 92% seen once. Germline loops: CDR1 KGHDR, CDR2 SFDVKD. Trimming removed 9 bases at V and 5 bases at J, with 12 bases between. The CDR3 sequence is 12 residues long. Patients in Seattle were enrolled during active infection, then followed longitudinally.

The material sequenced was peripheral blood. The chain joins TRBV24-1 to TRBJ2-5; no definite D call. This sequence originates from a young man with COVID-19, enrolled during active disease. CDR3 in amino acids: CATPVGMETQYF. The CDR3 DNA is TGTGCCACCCCGGTGGGCATGGAGACCCAGTACTTC.